This TCR beta chain was sequenced in a study of cytomegalovirus exposure and HLA in healthy donors. Study observations and caveats: As a later analysis showed, several of the most significant clusters appeared to be linked to common viral pathogens. Follow-up analysis later connected one missense variant in DCLRE1C with trimming of TCR beta V- and J-genes. Highest at DRB1 and lowest at HLA-C, TCR association rates differed among HLA loci in a later analysis. Presence/absence analyses assumed roughly uniform sequencing depth across donors, which may not hold.

60 Vbeta and 13 Jbeta primers were used in PCR. Some clones are missing from TCRdb's copy, which holds only in-frame ones; the method was immunoSEQ multiplex PCR. Among under 150,000 clones listed, 75% to 85% were seen once. On this clone itself: Its matching antigen is unknown.

This TCR came from a female donor in good health and CMV-seropositive. The sample comprised PBMCs.

The CDR3 sequence: CASSPGGRIGELFF. The CDR3 region has the DNA TGTGCCAGTAGTCCAGGGGGCAGGATCGGGGAGCTGTTTTTT. The V call is TRBV19, the J call TRBJ2-2; 8 positions match TRBD1. CDR1 and CDR2 (germline): LNHDA, SQIVND (reference sequence). J was trimmed by 7 bases and V by 5 bases; bases with no gene match: 6. This CDR3 is 14 amino acids long.